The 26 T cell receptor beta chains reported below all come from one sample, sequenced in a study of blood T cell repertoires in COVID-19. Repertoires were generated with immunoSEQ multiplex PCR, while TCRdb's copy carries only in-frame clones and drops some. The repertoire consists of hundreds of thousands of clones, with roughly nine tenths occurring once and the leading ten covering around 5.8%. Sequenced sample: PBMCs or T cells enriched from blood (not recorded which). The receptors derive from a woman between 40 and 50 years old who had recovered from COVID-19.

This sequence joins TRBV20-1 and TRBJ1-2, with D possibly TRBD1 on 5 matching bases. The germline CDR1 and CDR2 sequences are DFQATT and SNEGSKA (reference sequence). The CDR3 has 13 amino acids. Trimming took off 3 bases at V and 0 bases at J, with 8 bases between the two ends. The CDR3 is CSASSQANYGYTF. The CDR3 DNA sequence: TGCAGTGCTAGTTCACAGGCTAACTATGGCTACACCTTC.

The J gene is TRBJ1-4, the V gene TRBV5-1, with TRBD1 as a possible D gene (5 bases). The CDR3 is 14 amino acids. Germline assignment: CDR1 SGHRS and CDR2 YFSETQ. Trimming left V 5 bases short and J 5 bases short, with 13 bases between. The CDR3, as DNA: TGCGCCAGCAGTCGGGGGGACGTGAATGAAAAACTGTTTTTT. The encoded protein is CASSRGDVNEKLFF.

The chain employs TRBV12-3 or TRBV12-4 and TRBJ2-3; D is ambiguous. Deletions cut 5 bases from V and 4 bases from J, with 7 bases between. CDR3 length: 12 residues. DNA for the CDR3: TGTGCCAGCAGTACCCTACCAGATACGCAGTATTTT. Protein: CASSTLPDTQYF.

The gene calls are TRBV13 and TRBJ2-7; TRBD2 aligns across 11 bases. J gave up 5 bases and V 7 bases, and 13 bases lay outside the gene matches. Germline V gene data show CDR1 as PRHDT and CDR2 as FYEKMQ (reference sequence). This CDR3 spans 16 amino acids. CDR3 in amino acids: CASTQWASGRLDEQYF. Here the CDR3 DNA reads TGTGCCAGCACCCAGTGGGCTAGCGGGAGGCTCGACGAGCAGTACTTC.

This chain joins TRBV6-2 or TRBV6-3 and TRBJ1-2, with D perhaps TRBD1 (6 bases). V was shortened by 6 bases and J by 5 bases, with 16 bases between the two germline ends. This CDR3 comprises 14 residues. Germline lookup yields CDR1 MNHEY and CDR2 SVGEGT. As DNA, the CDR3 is TGTGCCAGCAGCCCCCGAGGGACAAATTATGGCTACACCTTC. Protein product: CASSPRGTNYGYTF.

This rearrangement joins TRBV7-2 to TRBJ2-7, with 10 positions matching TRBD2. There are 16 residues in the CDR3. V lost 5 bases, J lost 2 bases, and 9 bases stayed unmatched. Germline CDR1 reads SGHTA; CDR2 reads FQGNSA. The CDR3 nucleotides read TGTGCCAGCAGCCACACCTCTAGCGGGAGCCCCTACGAGCAGTACTTC. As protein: CASSHTSSGSPYEQYF.

CDR3 sequence (DNA): TGTGCCAGCAGCTTAGCTTTCTGGGGGCTGGGTGGCTACACCTTC. It specifies CASSLAFWGLGGYTF. The V gene is TRBV7-2, the J gene TRBJ1-2; a possible D gene is TRBD1 (6 bases). The germline CDR1 and CDR2 sequences are SGHTA and FQGNSA. The CDR3 totals 15 residues. The V end was cut by 0 bases, the J end by 7 bases, with 15 bases between.

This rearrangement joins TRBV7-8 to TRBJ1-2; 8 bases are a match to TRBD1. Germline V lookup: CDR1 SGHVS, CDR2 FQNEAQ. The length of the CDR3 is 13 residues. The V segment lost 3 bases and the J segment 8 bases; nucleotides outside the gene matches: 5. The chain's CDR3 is CASSFTGGEGYTF. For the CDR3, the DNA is TGTGCCAGCAGCTTCACAGGGGGGGAAGGCTACACCTTC.

The CDR3 nucleotides read TGTGCCAGCAGCTTAGGACTAGCTAGGCCCGGGGAGCTGTTTTTT. Translating gives CASSLGLARPGELFF. The chain couples TRBV11-2 to TRBJ2-2, with 7 bases lining up with TRBD2. V was pared by 1 base and J by 6 bases, with 5 bases of the junction left unmatched. The V gene's germline CDR1 is SGHAT and CDR2 FQNNGV. This CDR3 is 15 amino acids long.

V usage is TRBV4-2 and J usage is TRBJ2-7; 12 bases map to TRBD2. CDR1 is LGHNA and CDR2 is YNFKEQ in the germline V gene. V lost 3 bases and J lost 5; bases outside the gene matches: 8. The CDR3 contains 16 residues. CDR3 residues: CASSQDQLAGGNEQYF. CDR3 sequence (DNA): TGTGCCAGCAGCCAGGATCAACTAGCGGGAGGAAACGAGCAGTACTTC.

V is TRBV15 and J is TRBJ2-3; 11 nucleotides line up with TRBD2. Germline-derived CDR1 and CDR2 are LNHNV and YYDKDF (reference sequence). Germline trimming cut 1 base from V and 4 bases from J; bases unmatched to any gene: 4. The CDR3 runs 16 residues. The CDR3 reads CATSRVGSGRADTQYF. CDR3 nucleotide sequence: TGTGCCACCAGCAGAGTCGGTAGCGGGAGGGCAGATACGCAGTATTTT.

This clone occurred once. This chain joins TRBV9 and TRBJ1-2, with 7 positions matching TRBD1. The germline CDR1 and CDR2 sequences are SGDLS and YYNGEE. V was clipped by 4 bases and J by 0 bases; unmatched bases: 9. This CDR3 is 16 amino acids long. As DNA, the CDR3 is TGTGCCAGCAGCTTTGGACAGGCGGCAGCTAACTATGGCTACACCTTC. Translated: CASSFGQAAANYGYTF.

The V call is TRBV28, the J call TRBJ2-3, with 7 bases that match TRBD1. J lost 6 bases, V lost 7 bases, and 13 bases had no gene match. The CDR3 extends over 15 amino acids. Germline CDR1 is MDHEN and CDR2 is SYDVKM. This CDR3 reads CASTPPGQRSDTQYF. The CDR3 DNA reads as TGTGCCAGCACCCCTCCGGGACAGAGGTCTGATACGCAGTATTTT.

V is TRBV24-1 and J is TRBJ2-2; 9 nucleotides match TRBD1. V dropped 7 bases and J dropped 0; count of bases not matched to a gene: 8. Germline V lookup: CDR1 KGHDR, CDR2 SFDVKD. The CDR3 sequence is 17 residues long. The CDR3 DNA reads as TGTGCCACCAGCGGGACAGGGACTGATGCGAACACCGGGGAGCTGTTTTTT. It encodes CATSGTGTDANTGELFF.

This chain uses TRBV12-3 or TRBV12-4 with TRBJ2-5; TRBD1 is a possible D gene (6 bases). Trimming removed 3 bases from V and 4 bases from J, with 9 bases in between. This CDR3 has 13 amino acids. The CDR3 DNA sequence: TGTGCCAGCAGTTTTCGAGGGGGAGAGACCCAGTACTTC. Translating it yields CASSFRGGETQYF.

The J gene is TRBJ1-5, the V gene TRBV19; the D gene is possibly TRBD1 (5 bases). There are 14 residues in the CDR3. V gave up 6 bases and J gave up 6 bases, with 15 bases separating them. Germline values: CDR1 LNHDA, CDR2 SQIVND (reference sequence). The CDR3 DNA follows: TGTGCCAGTAGCCGACGGGCCAGGGTTCAGCCCCAGCATTTT. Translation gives CASSRRARVQPQHF.

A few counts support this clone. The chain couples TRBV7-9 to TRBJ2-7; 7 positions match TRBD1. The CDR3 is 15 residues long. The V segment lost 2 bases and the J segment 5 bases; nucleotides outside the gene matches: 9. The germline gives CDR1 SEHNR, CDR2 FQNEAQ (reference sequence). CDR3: CASSLLPGQYDEQYF. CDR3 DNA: TGTGCCAGCAGCTTACTCCCGGGACAGTACGACGAGCAGTACTTC.

CDR3: CAWRYPGGGRETQYF. CDR3 sequence (DNA): TGTGCCTGGAGGTACCCGGGGGGAGGGCGAGAGACCCAGTACTTC. The chain uses TRBV30 and TRBJ2-5; 7 positions match TRBD2. V lost 3 bases and J lost 4; bases outside the gene matches: 11. This CDR3 contains 15 residues. Germline CDR1 is GTSNPN and CDR2 is SVGIG (reference sequence).

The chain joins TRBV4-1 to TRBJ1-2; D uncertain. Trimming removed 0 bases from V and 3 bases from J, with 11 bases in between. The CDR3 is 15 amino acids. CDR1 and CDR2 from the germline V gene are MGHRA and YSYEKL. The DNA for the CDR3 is TGCGCCAGCAGCCAAGATAACAGTCCCTACTATGGCTACACCTTC. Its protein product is CASSQDNSPYYGYTF.

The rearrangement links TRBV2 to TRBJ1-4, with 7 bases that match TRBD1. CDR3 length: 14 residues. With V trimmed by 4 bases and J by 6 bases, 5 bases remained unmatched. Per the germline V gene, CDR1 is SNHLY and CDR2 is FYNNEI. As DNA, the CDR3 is TGTGCCAGCAGTGTTGAAGGGGGCGATGAAAAACTGTTTTTT. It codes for CASSVEGGDEKLFF.

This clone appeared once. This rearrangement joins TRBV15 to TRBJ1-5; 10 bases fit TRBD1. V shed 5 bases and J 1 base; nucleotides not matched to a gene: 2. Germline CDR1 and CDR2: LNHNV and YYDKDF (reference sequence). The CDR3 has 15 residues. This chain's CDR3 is CATSRTGGSNQPQHF. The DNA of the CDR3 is TGTGCCACCAGCCGGACAGGGGGGAGCAATCAGCCCCAGCATTTT.

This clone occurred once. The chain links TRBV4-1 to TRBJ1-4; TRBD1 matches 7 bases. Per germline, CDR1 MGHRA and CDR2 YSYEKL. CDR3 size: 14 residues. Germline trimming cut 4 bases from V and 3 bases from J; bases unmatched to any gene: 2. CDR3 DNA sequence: TGCGCCAGCAGCCCAGGGGGGTCTAATGAAAAACTGTTTTTT. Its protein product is CASSPGGSNEKLFF.

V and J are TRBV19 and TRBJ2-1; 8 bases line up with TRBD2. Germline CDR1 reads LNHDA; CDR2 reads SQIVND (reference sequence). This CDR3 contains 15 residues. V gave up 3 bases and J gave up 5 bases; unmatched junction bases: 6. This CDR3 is CASSIPGGGDNEQFF. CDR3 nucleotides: TGTGCCAGTAGTATCCCGGGAGGGGGGGACAATGAGCAGTTCTTC.

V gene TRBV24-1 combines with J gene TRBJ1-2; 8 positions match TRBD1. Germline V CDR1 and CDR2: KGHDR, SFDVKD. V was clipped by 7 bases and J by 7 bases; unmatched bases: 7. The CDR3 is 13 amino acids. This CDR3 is CATSRGREAGYTF. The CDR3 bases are TGTGCCACCAGCAGGGGGCGCGAGGCTGGCTACACCTTC.

The CDR3 loop is CAWSVLGRQGRIRNTEAFF. DNA for the CDR3: TGTGCCTGGAGTGTACTCGGGAGACAGGGAAGGATTAGGAACACTGAAGCTTTCTTT. The chain has TRBV30 and TRBJ1-1; 7 bases match TRBD1. The V gene end was trimmed by 0 bases and the J gene end by 1 base; junction bases not matched to a gene: 17. There are 19 residues in the CDR3. Germline assignment: CDR1 GTSNPN and CDR2 SVGIG (reference sequence).

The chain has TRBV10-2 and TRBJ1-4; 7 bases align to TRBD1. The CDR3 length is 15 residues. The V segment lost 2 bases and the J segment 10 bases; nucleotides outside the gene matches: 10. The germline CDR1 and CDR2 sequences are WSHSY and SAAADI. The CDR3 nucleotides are TGCGCCAGCAGTGAGCCGACAGGGATGGACCGAAAACTGTTTTTT. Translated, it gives CASSEPTGMDRKLFF.